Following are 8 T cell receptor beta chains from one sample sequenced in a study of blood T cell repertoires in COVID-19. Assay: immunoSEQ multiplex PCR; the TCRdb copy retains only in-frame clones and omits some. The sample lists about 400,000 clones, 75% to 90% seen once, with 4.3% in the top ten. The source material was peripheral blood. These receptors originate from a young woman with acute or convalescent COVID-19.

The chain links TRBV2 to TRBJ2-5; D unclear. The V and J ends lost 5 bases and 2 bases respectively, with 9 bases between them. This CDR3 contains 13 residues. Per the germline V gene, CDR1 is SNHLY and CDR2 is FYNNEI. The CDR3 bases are TGTGCCAGCAGTCTAGTTACGCAAGAGACCCAGTACTTC. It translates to CASSLVTQETQYF.

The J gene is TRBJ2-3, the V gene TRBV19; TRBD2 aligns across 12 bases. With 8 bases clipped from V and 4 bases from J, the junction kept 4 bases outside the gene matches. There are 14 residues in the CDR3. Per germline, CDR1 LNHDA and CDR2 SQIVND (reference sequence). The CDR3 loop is CASQTSGSPDTQYF. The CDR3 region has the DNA TGTGCCAGTCAGACTAGCGGGAGCCCAGATACGCAGTATTTT.

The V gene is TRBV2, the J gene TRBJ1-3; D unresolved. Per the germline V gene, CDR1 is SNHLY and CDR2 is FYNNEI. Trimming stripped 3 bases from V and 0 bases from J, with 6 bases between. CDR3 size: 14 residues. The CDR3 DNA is TGTGCCAGCAGTGACAGATCCTCTGGAAACACCATATATTTT. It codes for CASSDRSSGNTIYF. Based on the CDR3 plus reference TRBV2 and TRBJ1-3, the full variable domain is EPEVTQTPSHQVTQMGQEVILRCVPISNHLYFYWYRQILGQKVEFLVSFYNNEISEKSEIFDDQFSVERPDGSNFTLKIRSTKLEDSAMYFCASSDRSSGNTIYFGEGSWLTVV.

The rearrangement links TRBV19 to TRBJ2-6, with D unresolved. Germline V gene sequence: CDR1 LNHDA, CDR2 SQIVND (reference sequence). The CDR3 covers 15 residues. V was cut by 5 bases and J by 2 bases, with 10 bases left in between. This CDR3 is CASSVSVTGANVLTF. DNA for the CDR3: TGTGCCAGTAGTGTTTCGGTGACTGGGGCCAACGTCCTGACTTTC.

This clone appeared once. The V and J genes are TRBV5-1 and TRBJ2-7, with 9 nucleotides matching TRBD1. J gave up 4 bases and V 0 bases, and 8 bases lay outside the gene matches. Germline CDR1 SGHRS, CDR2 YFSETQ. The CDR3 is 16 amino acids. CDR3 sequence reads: CASSLAMGDREYEQYF. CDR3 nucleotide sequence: TGCGCCAGCAGCTTGGCCATGGGGGACAGGGAATACGAGCAGTACTTC.

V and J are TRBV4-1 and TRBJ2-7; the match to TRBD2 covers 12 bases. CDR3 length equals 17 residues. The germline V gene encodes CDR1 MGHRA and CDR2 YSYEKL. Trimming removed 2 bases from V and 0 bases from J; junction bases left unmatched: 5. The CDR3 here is CASSQHTSGGSSYEQYF. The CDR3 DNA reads TGCGCCAGCAGCCAACACACTAGCGGGGGGAGCTCCTACGAGCAGTACTTC.

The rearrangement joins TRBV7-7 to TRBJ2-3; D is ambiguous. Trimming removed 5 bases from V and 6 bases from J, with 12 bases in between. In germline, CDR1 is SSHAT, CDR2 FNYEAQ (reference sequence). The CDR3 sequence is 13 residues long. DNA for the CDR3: TGTGCCAGCAGCCGCAACCTAGGCGATACGCAGTATTTT. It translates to CASSRNLGDTQYF. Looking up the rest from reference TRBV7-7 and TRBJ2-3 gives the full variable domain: GAGVSQSPRYKVTKRGQDVTLRCDPISSHATLYWYQQALGQGPEFLTYFNYEAQPDKSGLPSDRFSAERPEGSISTLTIQRTEQRDSAMYRCASSRNLGDTQYFGPGTRLTVL.

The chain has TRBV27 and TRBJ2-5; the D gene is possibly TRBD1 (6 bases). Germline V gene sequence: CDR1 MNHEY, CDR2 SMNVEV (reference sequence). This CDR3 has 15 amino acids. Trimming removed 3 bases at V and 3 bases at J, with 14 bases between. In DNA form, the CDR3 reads TGTGCCAGCAGTTTTTCAGGGGCGGAGGAAGAGACCCAGTACTTC. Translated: CASSFSGAEEETQYF.